This T cell receptor (beta chain) was identified during a study of T cells expressing NK-cell markers. On the study more broadly: According to the study, TCR beta repertoires originated from sorted CD3+CD56+NKG2C+, CD3+CD56+NKG2C- and CD3+CD56-NKG2C+ T cells. Eight donors were sequenced, seven testing HCMV-seropositive and one testing seronegative.

From germline, CDR1 is SGHRS and CDR2 YFSETQ. CDR3 length: 13 amino acids. No DNA is given; TCRdb re-called the 5' RACE reads and lists each CDR3 protein once. Recorded for this sample: a few hundred thousand distinct CDR3 sequences. The material sequenced was blood T cells: a sorted CD56 or NKG2C T cell subset, CD4+ or CD8+ T cells, or bulk PBMC T cells (not recorded which). This clonotype originated in a man aged 18 to 69 in good health. The V and J genes are TRBV5-1 and TRBJ2-7; TCRdb designates TRBD1, a call that cannot be tested without DNA. The chain's CDR3 is CASSLGPGDEQYF.